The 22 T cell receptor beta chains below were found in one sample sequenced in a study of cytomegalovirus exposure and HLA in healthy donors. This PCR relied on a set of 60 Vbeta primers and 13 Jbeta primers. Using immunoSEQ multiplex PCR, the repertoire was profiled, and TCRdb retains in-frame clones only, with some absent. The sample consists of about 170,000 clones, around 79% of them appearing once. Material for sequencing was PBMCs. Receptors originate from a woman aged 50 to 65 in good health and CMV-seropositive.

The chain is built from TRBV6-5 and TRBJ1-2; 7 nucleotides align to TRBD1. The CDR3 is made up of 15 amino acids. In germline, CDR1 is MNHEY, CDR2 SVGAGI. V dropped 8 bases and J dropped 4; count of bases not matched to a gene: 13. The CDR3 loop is CASRTQGLSSYGYTF. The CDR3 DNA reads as TGTGCCAGCCGGACACAGGGGTTATCGAGCTATGGCTACACCTTC.

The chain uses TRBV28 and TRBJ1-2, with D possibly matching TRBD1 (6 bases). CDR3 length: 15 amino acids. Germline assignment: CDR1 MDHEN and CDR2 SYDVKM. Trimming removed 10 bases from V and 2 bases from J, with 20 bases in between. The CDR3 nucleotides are TGTGCCATAAGAAGAGGCCAGGGGTTGAACTATGGCTACACCTTC. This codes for CAIRRGQGLNYGYTF.

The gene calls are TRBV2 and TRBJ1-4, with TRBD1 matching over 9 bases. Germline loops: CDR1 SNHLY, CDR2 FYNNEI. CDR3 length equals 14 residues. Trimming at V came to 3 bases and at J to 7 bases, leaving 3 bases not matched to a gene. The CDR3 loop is CASSEGQGSEKLFF. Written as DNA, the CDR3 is TGTGCCAGCAGTGAGGGACAGGGTTCTGAAAAACTGTTTTTT.

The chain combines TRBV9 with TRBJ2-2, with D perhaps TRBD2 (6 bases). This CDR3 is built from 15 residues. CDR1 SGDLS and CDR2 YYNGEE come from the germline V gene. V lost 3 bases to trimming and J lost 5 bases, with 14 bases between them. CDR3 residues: CASSAPGLLTGELFF. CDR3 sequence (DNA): TGTGCCAGCAGCGCCCCGGGACTTCTAACCGGGGAGCTGTTTTTT.

The CDR3, as DNA: TGTGCCAGTAGTATACCGGGACATCCTGCTGGAAACACCATATATTTT. Translating it yields CASSIPGHPAGNTIYF. The chain carries TRBV19 and TRBJ1-3; tentatively, D is TRBD1 (6 bases). V was pared by 2 bases and J by 2 bases, with 13 bases between. This CDR3 comprises 16 residues. In germline, CDR1 is LNHDA, CDR2 SQIVND (reference sequence). The variable domain in full, completed from reference TRBV19 and TRBJ1-3, reads DGGITQSPKYLFRKEGQNVTLSCEQNLNHDAMYWYRQDPGQGLRLIYYSQIVNDFQKGDIAEGYSVSREKKESFPLTVTSAQKNPTAFYLCASSIPGHPAGNTIYFGEGSWLTVV.

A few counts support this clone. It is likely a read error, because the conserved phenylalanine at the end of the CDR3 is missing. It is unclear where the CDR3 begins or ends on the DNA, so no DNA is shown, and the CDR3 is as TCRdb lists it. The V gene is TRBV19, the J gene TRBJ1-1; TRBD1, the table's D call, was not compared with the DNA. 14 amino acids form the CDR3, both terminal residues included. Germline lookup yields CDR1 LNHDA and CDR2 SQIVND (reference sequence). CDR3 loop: CASSYRDNPSTIFV.

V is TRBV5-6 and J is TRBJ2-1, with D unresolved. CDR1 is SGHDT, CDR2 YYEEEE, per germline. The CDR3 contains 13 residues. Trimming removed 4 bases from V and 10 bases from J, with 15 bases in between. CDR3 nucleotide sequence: TGTGCCAGCAGCCTCGGAATAGCCTCGGAGCAGTTCTTC. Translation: CASSLGIASEQFF.

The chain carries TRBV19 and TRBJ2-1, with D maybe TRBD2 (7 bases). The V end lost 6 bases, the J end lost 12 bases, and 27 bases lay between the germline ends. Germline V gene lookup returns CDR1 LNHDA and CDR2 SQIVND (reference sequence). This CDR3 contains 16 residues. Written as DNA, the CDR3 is TGTGCCAGTAGCTTAGAGGGGCTAGGGGGGGGTGTCGCGCAGTTCTTC. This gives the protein CASSLEGLGGGVAQFF.

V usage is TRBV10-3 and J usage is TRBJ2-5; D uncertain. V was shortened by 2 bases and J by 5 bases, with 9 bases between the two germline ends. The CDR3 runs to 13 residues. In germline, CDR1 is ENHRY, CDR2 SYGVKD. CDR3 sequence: CAISERYAETQYF. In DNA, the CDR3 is TGTGCCATCAGTGAGCGGTACGCGGAGACCCAGTACTTC.

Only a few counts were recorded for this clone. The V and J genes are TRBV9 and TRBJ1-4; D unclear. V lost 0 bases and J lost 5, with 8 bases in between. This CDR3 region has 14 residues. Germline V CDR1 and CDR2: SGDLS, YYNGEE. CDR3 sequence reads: CASSVGRGNEKLFF. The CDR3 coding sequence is TGTGCCAGCAGCGTAGGCCGGGGAAATGAAAAACTGTTTTTT.

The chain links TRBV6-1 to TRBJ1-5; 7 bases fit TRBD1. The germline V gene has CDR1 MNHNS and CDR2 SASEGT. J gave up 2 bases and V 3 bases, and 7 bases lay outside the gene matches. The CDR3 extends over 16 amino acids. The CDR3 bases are TGTGCCAGCAGTGACCCGACAGGGCGAGGCAATCAGCCCCAGCATTTT. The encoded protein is CASSDPTGRGNQPQHF.

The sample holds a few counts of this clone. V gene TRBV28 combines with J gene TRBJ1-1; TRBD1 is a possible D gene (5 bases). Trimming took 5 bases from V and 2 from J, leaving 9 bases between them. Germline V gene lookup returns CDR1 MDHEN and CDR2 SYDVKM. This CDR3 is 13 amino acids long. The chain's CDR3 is CASSGQGNTEAFF. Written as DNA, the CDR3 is TGTGCCAGCAGTGGCCAGGGAAACACTGAAGCTTTCTTT.

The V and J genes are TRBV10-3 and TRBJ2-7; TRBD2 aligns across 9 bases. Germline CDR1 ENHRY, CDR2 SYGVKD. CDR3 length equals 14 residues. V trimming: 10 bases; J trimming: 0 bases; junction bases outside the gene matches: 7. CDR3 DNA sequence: TGTGCCACCCAAATAGCGGGGGACTCCTACGAGCAGTACTTC. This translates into CATQIAGDSYEQYF.

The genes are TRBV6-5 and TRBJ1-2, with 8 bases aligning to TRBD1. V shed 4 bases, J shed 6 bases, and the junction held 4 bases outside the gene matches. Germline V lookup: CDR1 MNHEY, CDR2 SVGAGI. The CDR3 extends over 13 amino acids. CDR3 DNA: TGTGCCAGCAGTTCCCCAGGGGGCGATGGCTACACCTTC. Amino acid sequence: CASSSPGGDGYTF.

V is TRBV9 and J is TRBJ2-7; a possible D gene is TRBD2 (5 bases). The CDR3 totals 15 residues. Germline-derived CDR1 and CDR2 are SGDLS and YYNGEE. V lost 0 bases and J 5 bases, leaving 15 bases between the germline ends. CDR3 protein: CASSVAGFESDEQYF. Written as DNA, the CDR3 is TGTGCCAGCAGCGTAGCGGGGTTTGAGTCTGACGAGCAGTACTTC.

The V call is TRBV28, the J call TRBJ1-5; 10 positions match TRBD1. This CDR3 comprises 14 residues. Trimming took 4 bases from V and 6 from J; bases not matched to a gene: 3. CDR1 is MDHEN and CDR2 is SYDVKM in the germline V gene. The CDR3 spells CASSSGTGVQPQHF. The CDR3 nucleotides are TGTGCCAGCAGTTCCGGGACAGGGGTTCAGCCCCAGCATTTT. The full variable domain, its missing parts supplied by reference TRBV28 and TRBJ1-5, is DVKVTQSSRYLVKRTGEKVFLECVQDMDHENMFWYRQDPGLGLRLIYFSYDVKMKEKGDIPEGYSVSREKKERFSLILESASTNQTSMYLCASSSGTGVQPQHFGDGTRLSIL.

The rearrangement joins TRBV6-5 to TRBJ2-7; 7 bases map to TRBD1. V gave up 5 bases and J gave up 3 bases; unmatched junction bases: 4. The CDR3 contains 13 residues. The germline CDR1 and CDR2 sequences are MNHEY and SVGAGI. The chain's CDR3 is CASSRDRHYEQYF. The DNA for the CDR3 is TGTGCCAGCAGTCGGGACAGACACTACGAGCAGTACTTC.

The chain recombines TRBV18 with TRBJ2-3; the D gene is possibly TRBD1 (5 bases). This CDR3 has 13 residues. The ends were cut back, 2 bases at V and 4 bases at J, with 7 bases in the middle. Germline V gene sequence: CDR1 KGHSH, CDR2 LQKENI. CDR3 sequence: CASSPGAADTQYF. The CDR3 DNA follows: TGTGCCAGCTCACCAGGGGCGGCAGATACGCAGTATTTT.

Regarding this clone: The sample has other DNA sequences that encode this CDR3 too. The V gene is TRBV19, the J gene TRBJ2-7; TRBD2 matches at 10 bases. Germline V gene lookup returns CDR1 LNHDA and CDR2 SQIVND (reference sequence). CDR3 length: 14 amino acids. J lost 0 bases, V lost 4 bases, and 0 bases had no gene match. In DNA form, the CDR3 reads TGTGCCAGTAGTACTAGCGGGGGCTCCTACGAGCAGTACTTC. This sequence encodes CASSTSGGSYEQYF.

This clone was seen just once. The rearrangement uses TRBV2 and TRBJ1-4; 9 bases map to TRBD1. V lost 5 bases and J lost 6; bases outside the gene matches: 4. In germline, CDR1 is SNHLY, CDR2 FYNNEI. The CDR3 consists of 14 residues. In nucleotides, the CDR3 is TGTGCCAGCAGTAGACAGGGGGTGGATGAAAAACTGTTTTTT. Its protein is CASSRQGVDEKLFF.

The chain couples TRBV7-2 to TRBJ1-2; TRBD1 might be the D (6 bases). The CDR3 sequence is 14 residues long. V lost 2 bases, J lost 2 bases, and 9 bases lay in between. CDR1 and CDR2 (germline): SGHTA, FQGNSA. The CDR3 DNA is TGTGCCAGCAGCTTATTGGGGGCGAACTATGGCTACACCTTC. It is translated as CASSLLGANYGYTF.

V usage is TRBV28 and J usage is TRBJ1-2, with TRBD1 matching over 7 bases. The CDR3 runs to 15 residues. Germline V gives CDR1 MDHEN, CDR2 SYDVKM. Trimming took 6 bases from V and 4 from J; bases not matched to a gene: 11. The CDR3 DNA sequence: TGTGCCAGCAGCACTCCCGACAGGGTGGGCTATGGCTACACCTTC. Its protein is CASSTPDRVGYGYTF.